These T cell receptor beta chains were read from a single sample in a study of blood T cell repertoires in COVID-19. Assay used: immunoSEQ multiplex PCR; TCRdb lists only in-frame clones, some missing. The sample contains 55,000 to 80,000 clones, roughly 86% of which appear only once. The sequenced sample consisted of peripheral blood. These receptors were taken from a man between 65 and 79 years old with acute or convalescent COVID-19. Each CDR3 is given with its conserved first and last residue. A D gene is named only where the DNA matches it firmly. The size entry is marked missing in some rows and otherwise reads once, few, many or a size class.

V	J	size	D	CDR3	DNA
TRBV28	TRBJ2-7	.	TRBD1	CASSRQGDSYEQYF	TGTGCCAGCAGCAGACAGGGCGACTCCTACGAGCAGTACTTC
TRBV14	TRBJ2-3	.	.	CASSPLLAATTQYF	TGTGCCAGCAGCCCCCTCCTGGCTGCCACTACGCAGTATTTT
TRBV10-3	TRBJ1-5	.	.	CAISESGQGLSNQPQHF	TGTGCCATCAGTGAGTCGGGGCAGGGGCTAAGCAATCAGCCCCAGCATTTT
TRBV4-2	TRBJ2-7	.	TRBD2	CASSQDWTSGAYEQYF	TGTGCCAGCAGCCAAGATTGGACTAGCGGGGCCTACGAGCAGTACTTC
TRBV6-5	TRBJ2-7	.	TRBD2	CASNSGSAYEQYF	TGTGCCAGCAACAGCGGGAGTGCCTACGAGCAGTACTTC
TRBV3-1/TRBV3-2	TRBJ2-5	.	TRBD2	CASSHGAGVTQETQYF	TGTGCCAGCAGCCACGGAGCGGGAGTCACCCAAGAGACCCAGTACTTC
TRBV6-5	TRBJ1-5	.	.	CASSSRGQHSNQPQHF	TGTGCCAGCAGTTCCCGGGGACAACATAGCAATCAGCCCCAGCATTTT
TRBV6-5	TRBJ1-1	.	.	CASSFTENTEAFF	TGTGCCAGCAGCTTCACAGAGAACACTGAAGCTTTCTTT
TRBV6-6	TRBJ2-2	few	.	CASSGVGSSNTGELFF	TGTGCCAGCAGTGGAGTAGGGAGCTCGAACACCGGGGAGCTGTTTTTT
TRBV9	TRBJ2-7	few	TRBD1	CASSVGQESYEQYF	TGTGCCAGCAGCGTGGGACAGGAAAGCTACGAGCAGTACTTC
TRBV6-5	TRBJ1-1	.	.	CASRPLGGTEAFF	TGTGCCAGCAGGCCGCTCGGAGGGACTGAAGCTTTCTTT
TRBV6-5	TRBJ2-1	.	.	CASRREFARGEQFF	TGTGCCAGCCGCCGCGAGTTCGCTCGGGGTGAGCAGTTCTTC
TRBV6-5	TRBJ1-2	.	TRBD1	CASRLGTGAYTF	TGTGCCAGCCGACTGGGGACAGGGGCATACACCTTC
TRBV25-1	TRBJ1-1	.	.	CASRNDRDTEAFF	TGTGCCAGCAGGAACGACCGGGACACTGAAGCTTTCTTT
TRBV25-1	TRBJ2-3	once	.	CASSEWAPRPDTQYF	TGTGCCAGCAGTGAATGGGCACCCCGGCCAGATACGCAGTATTTT
TRBV7-2	TRBJ1-6	.	.	CASSSTLAQASNSPLHF	TGTGCCAGCAGCAGCACCCTGGCACAGGCAAGTAATTCACCCCTCCACTTT
TRBV5-1	TRBJ2-5	.	TRBD1	CASSFNPGQGWEETQYF	TGCGCCAGCAGCTTCAACCCGGGACAGGGGTGGGAAGAGACCCAGTACTTC
TRBV30	TRBJ1-1	.	TRBD1	CAWRKGAPGTEAFF	TGTGCCTGGAGGAAGGGGGCGCCGGGCACTGAAGCTTTCTTT
TRBV3-1/TRBV3-2	TRBJ1-1	.	TRBD1	CASSQYTQGTINTEAFF	TGTGCCAGCAGCCAGTATACACAGGGGACAATAAACACTGAAGCTTTCTTT
TRBV7-6	TRBJ1-3	.	.	CASSPNPGGQGNTIYF	TGTGCCAGCAGCCCTAACCCGGGGGGGCAAGGAAACACCATATATTTT
TRBV20-1	TRBJ1-1	.	.	CSASASSSTEAFF	TGCAGTGCTAGTGCGTCGAGTTCCACTGAAGCTTTCTTT
TRBV5-8	TRBJ1-4	.	TRBD1	CASSLYGTGNEKLFF	TGTGCCAGCAGCTTGTACGGGACAGGAAATGAAAAACTGTTTTTT
TRBV27	TRBJ2-3	.	TRBD2	CASSPKSGTIYTDTQYF	TGTGCCAGCAGTCCGAAGTCCGGGACTATCTACACAGATACGCAGTATTTT
TRBV2	TRBJ2-1	.	.	CASSPRNEQFF	TGTGCCAGCAGTCCCCGCAATGAGCAGTTCTTC
TRBV2	TRBJ2-3	.	TRBD2	CASSEGSGRATDTQYF	TGTGCCAGCAGTGAAGGTAGCGGGAGGGCCACAGATACGCAGTATTTT
TRBV9	TRBJ1-3	once	TRBD1	CASSLRQGQDSGNTIYF	TGTGCCAGCAGTTTGAGACAGGGGCAGGACTCTGGAAACACCATATATTTT
TRBV7-2	TRBJ2-3	.	TRBD1	CASSKIQGRTDTQYF	TGTGCCAGCAGCAAAATACAGGGGCGCACAGATACGCAGTATTTT
TRBV27	TRBJ2-1	once	.	CASSARLGGIISSYNEQFF	TGTGCCAGCAGTGCCCGGCTAGGGGGTATTATTAGCTCCTACAATGAGCAGTTCTTC
TRBV6-5	TRBJ2-7	.	TRBD2	CASSYAGGSSYEQYF	TGTGCCAGCAGTTACGCGGGGGGGAGCTCCTACGAGCAGTACTTC
TRBV27	TRBJ1-1	.	.	CASSHGENTEAFF	TGTGCCAGCAGTCATGGAGAGAACACTGAAGCTTTCTTT
TRBV5-1	TRBJ1-2	once	TRBD1	CASRPRTGNYGYTF	TGCGCCAGCAGGCCCCGGACAGGGAACTATGGCTACACCTTC
TRBV6-6	TRBJ1-2	few	.	CASSHKGNYGYTF	TGTGCCAGCAGTCACAAGGGGAACTATGGCTACACCTTC
TRBV7-2	TRBJ1-2	few	TRBD1	CASSLLGQGAGYGYTF	TGTGCCAGCAGCTTACTGGGACAGGGGGCCGGCTATGGCTACACCTTC
TRBV12-3/TRBV12-4	TRBJ2-5	.	.	CASSPTEGGTQYF	TGTGCCAGCAGCCCAACGGAGGGTGGGACCCAGTACTTC
TRBV15	TRBJ1-1	.	TRBD1	CATSPKGDRGSKAFF	TGTGCCACCAGCCCCAAGGGGGACAGGGGATCGAAAGCTTTCTTT
TRBV6-5	TRBJ1-3	once	.	CASSSTGMNTIYF	TGTGCCAGCAGCTCTACAGGGATGAACACCATATATTTT
TRBV5-1	TRBJ2-3	.	TRBD1	CASSLGQDTDTQYF	TGCGCCAGCAGTTTGGGACAGGACACAGATACGCAGTATTTT
TRBV10-3	TRBJ1-6	.	TRBD1	CATRPTGQNDSPLHF	TGTGCCACTAGGCCCACGGGACAGAATGATTCACCCCTCCACTTT
TRBV6-1	TRBJ1-5	.	.	CASSEYRDQPQHF	TGTGCCAGCAGTGAATACAGAGATCAGCCCCAGCATTTT
TRBV18	TRBJ1-6	few	TRBD1	CASSQNPGQGDSPLHF	TGTGCCAGCTCACAGAATCCGGGACAGGGGGATTCACCCCTCCACTTT
TRBV10-2	TRBJ1-5	.	.	CASREGQNSNQPQHF	TGCGCCAGCAGGGAAGGACAGAATAGCAATCAGCCCCAGCATTTT
TRBV19	TRBJ2-1	.	.	CASRIGAEVEQFF	TGTGCCAGTCGGATCGGAGCCGAGGTTGAGCAGTTCTTC
TRBV7-8	TRBJ2-1	.	TRBD2	CASSLDGGGLAINEQFF	TGTGCCAGCAGCTTAGACGGGGGGGGACTAGCGATCAATGAGCAGTTCTTC
TRBV19	TRBJ2-5	.	TRBD2	CASRGTSGLRETQYF	TGTGCCAGTCGAGGGACTAGCGGGTTGCGGGAGACCCAGTACTTC
TRBV5-1	TRBJ2-2	.	TRBD2	CASSSRLAGVTGELFF	TGCGCCAGCAGTTCTAGACTAGCGGGAGTCACCGGGGAGCTGTTTTTT
TRBV7-3	TRBJ2-3	.	TRBD2	CASSTAGGYTDTQYF	TGTGCCAGCAGCACCGCGGGAGGCTACACAGATACGCAGTATTTT
TRBV19	TRBJ2-3	once	.	CASRPRSFRGTDTQYF	TGTGCCAGTAGACCCCGGTCATTTCGTGGCACAGATACGCAGTATTTT
TRBV27	TRBJ2-5	.	TRBD2	CASSLGLAGGTRDETQYF	TGTGCCAGCAGTTTAGGGTTAGCGGGAGGCACTCGAGACGAGACCCAGTACTTC
TRBV24-1	TRBJ2-3	.	TRBD2	CATSDRYSRTSGRETDTQYF	TGTGCCACCAGTGACCGTTATTCTAGGACTAGCGGGAGGGAGACAGATACGCAGTATTTT
TRBV7-2	TRBJ2-1	.	.	CASSQSGPTYNEQFF	TGTGCCAGCAGCCAGAGCGGGCCGACCTACAATGAGCAGTTCTTC
TRBV28	TRBJ2-1	.	TRBD2	CAIPGPAGEGNEQFF	TGTGCTATCCCTGGTCCAGCGGGAGAGGGGAATGAGCAGTTCTTC
TRBV15	TRBJ2-1	.	.	CATSRDWRGEQFF	TGTGCCACCAGCAGAGATTGGAGGGGTGAGCAGTTCTTC
TRBV12-3/TRBV12-4	TRBJ2-7	.	.	CASSWATSYEQYF	TGTGCCAGCAGTTGGGCTACCTCCTACGAGCAGTACTTC
TRBV6-2/TRBV6-3	TRBJ2-3	.	TRBD2	CASSYRNSGISSTDTQYF	TGTGCCAGCAGTTATAGAAATAGCGGGATCTCTAGCACAGATACGCAGTATTTT
TRBV27	TRBJ1-2	.	TRBD1	CASSLDRGGGYTF	TGTGCCAGCAGCCTCGACAGGGGCGGGGGCTACACCTTC
TRBV6-2/TRBV6-3	TRBJ1-6	few	TRBD1	CASSTGQGANNSPLHF	TGTGCCAGCAGTACAGGACAGGGGGCGAATAATTCACCCCTCCACTTT
TRBV3-1/TRBV3-2	TRBJ2-2	once	.	CASSQDSVGVPTGELFF	TGTGCCAGCAGCCAAGATTCCGTCGGGGTACCCACCGGGGAGCTGTTTTTT